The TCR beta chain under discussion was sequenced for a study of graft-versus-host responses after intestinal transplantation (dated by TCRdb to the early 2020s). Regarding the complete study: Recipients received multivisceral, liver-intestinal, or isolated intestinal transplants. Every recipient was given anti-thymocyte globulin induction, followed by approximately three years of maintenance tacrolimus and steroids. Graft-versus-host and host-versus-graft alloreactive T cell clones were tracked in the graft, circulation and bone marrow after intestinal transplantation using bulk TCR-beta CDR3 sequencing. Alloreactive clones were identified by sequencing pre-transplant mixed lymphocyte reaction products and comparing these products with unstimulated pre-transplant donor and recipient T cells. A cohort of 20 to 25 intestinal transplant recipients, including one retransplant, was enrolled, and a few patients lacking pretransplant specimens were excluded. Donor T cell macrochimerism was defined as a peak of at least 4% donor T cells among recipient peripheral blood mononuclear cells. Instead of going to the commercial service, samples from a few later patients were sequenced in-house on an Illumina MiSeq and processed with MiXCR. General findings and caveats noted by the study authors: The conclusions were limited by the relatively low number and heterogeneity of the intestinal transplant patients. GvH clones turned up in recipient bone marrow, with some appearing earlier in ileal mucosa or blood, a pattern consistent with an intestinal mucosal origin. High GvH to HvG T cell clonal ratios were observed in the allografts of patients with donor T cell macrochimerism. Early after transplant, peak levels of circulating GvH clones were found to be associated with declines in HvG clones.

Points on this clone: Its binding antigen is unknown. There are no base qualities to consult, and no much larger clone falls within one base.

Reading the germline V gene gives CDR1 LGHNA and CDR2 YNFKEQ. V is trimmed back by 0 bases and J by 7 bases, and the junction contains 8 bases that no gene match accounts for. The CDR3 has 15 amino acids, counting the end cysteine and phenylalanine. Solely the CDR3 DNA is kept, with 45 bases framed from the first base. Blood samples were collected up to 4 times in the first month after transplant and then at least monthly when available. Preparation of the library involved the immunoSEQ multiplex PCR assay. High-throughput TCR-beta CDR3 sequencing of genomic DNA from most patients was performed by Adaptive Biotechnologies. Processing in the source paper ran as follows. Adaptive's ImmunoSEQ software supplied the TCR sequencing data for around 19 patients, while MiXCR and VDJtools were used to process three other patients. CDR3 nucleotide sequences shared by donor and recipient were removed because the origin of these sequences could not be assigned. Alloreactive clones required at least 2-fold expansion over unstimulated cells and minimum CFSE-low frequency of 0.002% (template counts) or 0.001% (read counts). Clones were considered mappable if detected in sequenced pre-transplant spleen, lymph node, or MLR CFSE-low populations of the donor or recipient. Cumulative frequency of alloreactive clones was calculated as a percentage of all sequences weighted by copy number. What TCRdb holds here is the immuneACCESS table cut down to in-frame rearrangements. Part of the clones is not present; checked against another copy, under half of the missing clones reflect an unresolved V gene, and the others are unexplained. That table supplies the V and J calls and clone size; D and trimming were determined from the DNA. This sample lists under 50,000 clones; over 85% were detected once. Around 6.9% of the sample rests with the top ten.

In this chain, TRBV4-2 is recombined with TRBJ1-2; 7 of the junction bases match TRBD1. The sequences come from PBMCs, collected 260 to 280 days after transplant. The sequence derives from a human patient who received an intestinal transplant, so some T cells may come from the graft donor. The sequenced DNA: TGTGCCAGCAGCCAAGAATATCGACAGGGAACTGGCTACACCTTC. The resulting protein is CASSQEYRQGTGYTF.